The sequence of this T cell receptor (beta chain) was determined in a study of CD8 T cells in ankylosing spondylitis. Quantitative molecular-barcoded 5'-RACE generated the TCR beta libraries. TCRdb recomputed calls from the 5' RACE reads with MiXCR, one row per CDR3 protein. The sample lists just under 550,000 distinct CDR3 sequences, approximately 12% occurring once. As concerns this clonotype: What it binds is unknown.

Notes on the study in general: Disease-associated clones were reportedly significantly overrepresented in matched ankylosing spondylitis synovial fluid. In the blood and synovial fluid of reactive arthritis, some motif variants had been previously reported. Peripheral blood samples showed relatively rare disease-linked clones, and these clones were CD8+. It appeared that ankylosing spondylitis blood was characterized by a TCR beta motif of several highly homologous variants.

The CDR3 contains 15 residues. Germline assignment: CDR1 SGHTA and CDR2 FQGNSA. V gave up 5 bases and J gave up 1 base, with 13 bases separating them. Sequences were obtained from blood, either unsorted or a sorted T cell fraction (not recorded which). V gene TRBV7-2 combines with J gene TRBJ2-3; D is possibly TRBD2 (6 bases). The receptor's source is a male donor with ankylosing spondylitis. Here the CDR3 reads CASSRGTLRTDTQYF. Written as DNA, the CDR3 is TGTGCCAGCAGCAGAGGGACTCTTCGCACAGATACGCAGTATTTT.